Presented here are 26 T cell receptor beta chains from one specimen sequenced in a study of shared T cell receptors in the human thymus. Profiled with immunoSEQ multiplex PCR; TCRdb holds only in-frame clones, not every one. The table includes fewer than 700,000 clones, roughly 90% detected once. This sample also belongs to another study, concerning human thymus T cells.

The sample consisted of thymocytes. The receptors originated from a boy younger than two with a congenital heart defect.

The chain has TRBV2 and TRBJ2-4; 12 nucleotides line up with TRBD2. V lost 6 bases and J lost 7; bases outside the gene matches: 22. Germline-derived CDR1 and CDR2 are SNHLY and FYNNEI. This CDR3 is 20 amino acids long. The CDR3: CASSPTLTTSGRPPMNIQYF. CDR3 nucleotides: TGTGCCAGCAGCCCAACCCTTACAACTAGCGGGAGGCCCCCAATGAACATTCAGTACTTC.

In this sample, this clone turned up once. This chain links TRBV5-1 with TRBJ1-1, with D hard to call. This CDR3 comprises 16 residues. Germline CDR1 and CDR2: SGHRS and YFSETQ. V was clipped by 2 bases and J by 2 bases, with 16 bases between them. The CDR3, as DNA: TGCGCCAGCAGCTTTGAGATCGCGCCCCTAAACACTGAAGCTTTCTTT. It is translated as CASSFEIAPLNTEAFF.

The V gene is TRBV7-9, the J gene TRBJ2-5; maybe TRBD1 (6 bases). The CDR3 consists of 14 residues. Germline V gene sequence: CDR1 SEHNR, CDR2 FQNEAQ (reference sequence). V was pared by 5 bases and J by 1 base, with 11 bases between. The CDR3 nucleotides are TGTGCCAGCAGCCTCACAGGGATCCAAGAGACCCAGTACTTC. Amino acid sequence: CASSLTGIQETQYF.

J is TRBJ2-3 and V is TRBV18; 16 bases line up with TRBD2. Germline V CDR1 and CDR2: KGHSH, LQKENI. The CDR3 spans 19 residues. Germline trimming cut 3 bases from V and 1 base from J; bases unmatched to any gene: 7. The CDR3 here is CASSPRGLAGGPGTDTQYF. The CDR3 DNA sequence: TGTGCCAGCTCACCTCGGGGACTAGCGGGAGGGCCCGGCACAGATACGCAGTATTTT. Together with reference TRBV18 and TRBJ2-3, the CDR3 gives the full variable domain: NAGVMQNPRHLVRRRGQEARLRCSPMKGHSHVYWYRQLPEEGLKFMVYLQKENIIDESGMPKERFSAEFPKEGPSILRIQQVVRGDSAAYFCASSPRGLAGGPGTDTQYFGPGTRLTVL.

The genes are TRBV11-2 and TRBJ2-3; D is perhaps TRBD2 (5 bases). Germline CDR1 SGHAT, CDR2 FQNNGV. Deletions cut 1 base from V and 9 bases from J, with 17 bases between. This CDR3 region has 15 residues. The CDR3 DNA is TGTGCCAGCAGCTTAGGGCCGCCTAGCCGTGCGACGCAGTATTTT. Translated, it gives CASSLGPPSRATQYF.

The V call is TRBV4-2, the J call TRBJ2-2, with TRBD2 identical over 8 bases. Germline lookup yields CDR1 LGHNA and CDR2 YNFKEQ. CDR3 size: 18 residues. Trimming removed 6 bases from V and 3 bases from J; junction bases left unmatched: 15. The DNA for the CDR3 is TGTGCCAGCAGTGGTCCCCTCGGGGGGGGGAGGGACACCGGGGAGCTGTTTTTT. It is translated as CASSGPLGGGRDTGELFF.

This chain uses TRBV10-1 with TRBJ2-3; weak D call: TRBD2 (6 bases). The CDR3 consists of 15 residues. Trimming removed 7 bases at V and 4 bases at J, with 18 bases between. Germline-derived CDR1 and CDR2 are WNHNN and SYGVQD (reference sequence). The CDR3 is CASNPRGNGADTQYF. The CDR3 DNA is TGCGCCAGCAACCCGCGCGGGAACGGGGCAGATACGCAGTATTTT.

In this sample, this clone turned up once. The rearrangement links TRBV29-1 to TRBJ2-7, with D tentatively TRBD1 (6 bases). Germline assignment: CDR1 SQVTM and CDR2 ANQGSEA. CDR3 size: 14 residues. V was pared by 3 bases and J by 3 bases, with 15 bases between. CDR3 amino acids: CSVDTTGNLYEQYF. For the CDR3, the DNA is TGCAGCGTTGATACCACAGGGAATCTCTACGAGCAGTACTTC.

CDR3 nucleotides: TGTGCCAGCAGTTTCAGGAGACAGGCGTACAATGAGCAGTTCTTC. Encoded protein: CASSFRRQAYNEQFF. J is TRBJ2-1 and V is TRBV27, with D possibly TRBD1 on 6 matching bases. V lost 3 bases, J lost 4 bases, and 13 bases lay in between. From germline, CDR1 is MNHEY and CDR2 SMNVEV (reference sequence). The CDR3 is 15 residues long.

This clone was counted once. J is TRBJ1-4 and V is TRBV5-5, with D unresolved. V shed 0 bases and J shed 1 base, with 10 bases lying between them. CDR3 length equals 16 residues. Germline V gene data show CDR1 as SGHKS and CDR2 as YYEKEE (reference sequence). CDR3 amino acids: CASSLAPLGTNEKLFF. CDR3 DNA: TGTGCCAGCAGCTTGGCCCCTCTCGGAACTAATGAAAAACTGTTTTTT.

V is TRBV5-1 and J is TRBJ2-7, with D perhaps matching TRBD1 (5 bases). With 1 base removed from V and 3 bases from J, the gap between germline ends came to 5 bases. Per the germline V gene, CDR1 is SGHRS and CDR2 is YFSETQ. The CDR3 loop spans 12 amino acids. CDR3 amino acids: CASSLRGYEQYF. Written as DNA, the CDR3 is TGCGCCAGCAGCTTGAGGGGCTACGAGCAGTACTTC.

V gene TRBV4-3 combines with J gene TRBJ1-5; 8 nucleotides agree with TRBD1. Germline trimming cut 4 bases from V and 3 bases from J; bases unmatched to any gene: 5. The germline V gene has CDR1 LGHNA and CDR2 YSLEER. This CDR3 is built from 15 residues. CDR3 loop: CASSRTGGNNQPQHF. CDR3 sequence (DNA): TGCGCCAGCAGCCGAACAGGGGGAAACAATCAGCCCCAGCATTTT.

This chain's CDR3 is CASSLSPGTDTQYF. In DNA, the CDR3 is TGTGCCAGCAGTTTAAGCCCCGGCACAGATACGCAGTATTTT. The chain carries TRBV27 and TRBJ2-3; no definite D call. Germline CDR1 and CDR2: MNHEY and SMNVEV (reference sequence). CDR3 size: 14 residues. The V gene lost 2 bases and the J gene lost 1 base, with 7 bases spanning the gap.

This sequence joins TRBV5-1 and TRBJ2-6; 9 bases are a match to TRBD2. V shed 4 bases, J shed 0 bases, and the junction held 8 bases outside the gene matches. CDR1 and CDR2 from the germline V gene are SGHRS and YFSETQ. The CDR3 length is 18 residues. DNA of the CDR3: TGCGCCAGCAGCCCCCGGCGGGGGGGCAGCTCTGGGGCCAACGTCCTGACTTTC. Translating gives CASSPRRGGSSGANVLTF.

The chain has TRBV4-3 and TRBJ1-2; 7 positions agree with TRBD1. This CDR3 has 15 amino acids. Per germline, CDR1 LGHNA and CDR2 YSLEER. V lost 5 bases, J lost 1 base, and 7 bases stayed unmatched. The CDR3, as DNA: TGCGCCAGCAGCTCAGCCTACAGGGGTAACTATGGCTACACCTTC. Its translation is CASSSAYRGNYGYTF.

The chain is built from TRBV6-4 and TRBJ2-1; TRBD2 aligns across 7 bases. V dropped 0 bases and J dropped 1; count of bases not matched to a gene: 3. Germline CDR1 is MRHNA and CDR2 is SNTAGT. This CDR3 has 16 amino acids. CDR3 loop: CASSDSGGRSYNEQFF. In nucleotides, the CDR3 is TGTGCCAGCAGTGACTCGGGAGGGAGATCCTACAATGAGCAGTTCTTC.

The chain uses TRBV7-6 and TRBJ2-3; TRBD2 matches 8 bases. CDR1 and CDR2 (germline): SGHVS, FNYEAQ. V shed 5 bases and J 2 bases; nucleotides not matched to a gene: 6. CDR3 length: 15 residues. The CDR3, as DNA: TGTGCCAGCAGCCGGCGGGGGGTACCCACAGATACGCAGTATTTT. It codes for CASSRRGVPTDTQYF. Full variable domain (rest looked up from reference TRBV7-6 and TRBJ2-3): GAGVSQSPRYKVTKRGQDVALRCDPISGHVSLYWYRQALGQGPEFLTYFNYEAQQDKSGLPNDRFSAERPEGSISTLTIQRTEQRDSAMYRCASSRRGVPTDTQYFGPGTRLTVL.

V gene TRBV10-1 combines with J gene TRBJ1-2; the D is unclear. CDR3 size: 15 residues. Germline V gives CDR1 WNHNN, CDR2 SYGVQD (reference sequence). Deletions cut 3 bases from V and 4 bases from J, with 15 bases between. CDR3 sequence: CASSDGPGQTYGYTF. The CDR3, as DNA: TGCGCCAGCAGTGATGGTCCGGGTCAGACCTATGGCTACACCTTC.

V gene TRBV4-2 combines with J gene TRBJ2-7, with 7 positions matching TRBD1. V dropped 1 base and J dropped 2; count of bases not matched to a gene: 11. The CDR3 extends over 17 amino acids. CDR1 LGHNA and CDR2 YNFKEQ come from the germline V gene. Here the CDR3 reads CASSQVYGQGVAYEQYF. CDR3 DNA: TGTGCCAGCAGCCAAGTATACGGTCAGGGGGTGGCCTACGAGCAGTACTTC.

A few counts support this clone. Other DNA sequences of this sample code for an identical CDR3. The chain is built from TRBV30 and TRBJ1-5; no reliable D call. CDR3 length: 13 amino acids. Trimming removed 0 bases from V and 0 bases from J, with 3 bases in between. Per germline, CDR1 GTSNPN and CDR2 SVGIG (reference sequence). CDR3 nucleotide sequence: TGTGCCTGGAGTGTACATAGCAATCAGCCCCAGCATTTT. Translating gives CAWSVHSNQPQHF.

The CDR3 nucleotides read TGCAGCGTTGAGAGTCAGGGTGGGACTAGCGGGGGCTTTCAGGTAAATGAGCAGTTCTTC. It codes for CSVESQGGTSGGFQVNEQFF. The rearrangement links TRBV29-1 to TRBJ2-1; 14 bases align to TRBD2. Germline CDR1 reads SQVTM; CDR2 reads ANQGSEA. V lost 3 bases and J lost 7; bases outside the gene matches: 20. The CDR3 sequence is 20 residues long.

The chain uses TRBV4-3 and TRBJ2-3; TRBD2 might be the D (5 bases). The CDR3 sequence is 17 residues long. V lost 2 bases, J lost 3 bases, and 18 bases lay in between. Germline V gives CDR1 LGHNA, CDR2 YSLEER. The CDR3 protein is CASSQLVGEGETDTQYF. CDR3 coding DNA: TGCGCCAGCAGCCAACTGGTGGGAGAGGGAGAAACAGATACGCAGTATTTT.

The chain employs TRBV5-1 and TRBJ2-1; possibly TRBD2 for D (5 bases). Trimming removed 0 bases at V and 6 bases at J, with 13 bases between. Germline CDR1 reads SGHRS; CDR2 reads YFSETQ. The CDR3 consists of 15 residues. The CDR3 nucleotides read TGCGCCAGCAGCTTGGCCGAGGGATTTGGCAATGAGCAGTTCTTC. Translating it yields CASSLAEGFGNEQFF.

The V call is TRBV5-4, the J call TRBJ2-1; 7 bases line up with TRBD1. The germline V gene encodes CDR1 SGHNT and CDR2 YYREEE (reference sequence). V trimming: 2 bases; J trimming: 9 bases; junction bases outside the gene matches: 8. CDR3 length: 14 residues. The CDR3 reads CASSFNRGVGEQFF. The CDR3 nucleotides read TGTGCCAGCAGCTTCAACAGGGGTGTGGGTGAGCAGTTCTTC.

The V call is TRBV19, the J call TRBJ1-2, with D unresolved. Trimming removed 1 base at V and 7 bases at J, with 10 bases between. The CDR3 runs 13 residues. Germline values: CDR1 LNHDA, CDR2 SQIVND (reference sequence). CDR3 protein: CASSIVHRAGYTF. The CDR3 DNA reads TGTGCCAGTAGTATAGTGCACAGAGCTGGCTACACCTTC.

The chain recombines TRBV2 with TRBJ2-7; 8 nucleotides agree with TRBD1. The junction had 7 bases not matched to a gene; V was cut back by 5 bases and J by 1 base. In germline, CDR1 is SNHLY, CDR2 FYNNEI. The CDR3 length is 15 residues. CDR3 nucleotides: TGTGCCAGCAGTCGACAGGGGAGTAGATCCTACGAGCAGTACTTC. Translating gives CASSRQGSRSYEQYF.